The entry below describes one T cell receptor beta chain. In its sample, this clone was seen a few times. There is no known antigen for this receptor. One base away there is no much larger clone; base qualities are not given. The cohort comprised 666 healthy bone marrow donors. At the time of sampling, all cohort members were nominally healthy, though unrecorded immune exposures were likely present. The donor was CMV seropositive and was included in the group of approximately 300 seropositive cohort members. Each donor provided a peripheral blood sample, and peripheral blood mononuclear cells were used for TCR beta sequencing. Genomic DNA extraction from the blood cell samples was performed with the Qiagen DNeasy Blood Extraction Kit. The sample originates from a study of cytomegalovirus exposure and HLA in healthy donors (TCRdb year 2017). Looking at the study overall: An earlier analysis of approximately 640 of the donors reported approximately 270 Gb of sequence data and roughly 110 million unique TCR beta sequences from approximately 180 million T cells. An early release that covered about 640 HLA-typed donors contained about 300 gigabases of sequencing data and roughly 84 million unique TCR sequences. Among the roughly 380 genotyped donors, under 90% belonged to the genetic ancestry cluster associated with self-reported Caucasian donors. The study was designed to test whether signatures of past pathogen exposure could be identified by cataloging public T cell receptors. The study profiled the T cell repertoires of about 640 subjects by immunosequencing and related them to cytomegalovirus serostatus. Along with the approximately 650-subject first cohort, a separate validation cohort of over a hundred different subjects was used. High-throughput TCR immunosequencing, statistical association of individual TCRs with disease status, and machine learning were combined to predict cytomegalovirus infection status. A later analysis re-examined previously published TCR beta repertoires from roughly 720 donors and added high-resolution HLA genotyping to investigate patterns of TCR occurrence. The later analysis used no new phenotypic data to find candidate immune exposures, relying instead on TCR beta sequences and their occurrence across donors. To decide whether each TCR beta V gene segment behaved as functional or pseudogenic, an earlier analysis of some 600 of the donors relied on high-throughput TCR beta sequencing. Donor age, sex, ethnicity and CMV serostatus were compiled alongside the repertoire data. A later genetic analysis took genome-wide SNP genotypes for about three fifths of the roughly 700 donors and used that subset as a discovery cohort. All discovery cohort repertoires had been generated using a single sequencing platform. Class I and class II HLA loci were covered by the typing at four-digit resolution. The number of typed donors differed by locus: about 620-630 for A, B, C, DRB1 and DQB1; 522 for DQA1; approximately 610 for DPA1; and some 450 for DPB1. Because of strong linkage in the cohort, five DR-DQ haplotypes were treated as single units for association and clustering. Among some 400 genotyped donors of the cohort, an average of approximately 200,000 unique TCR beta nucleotide sequences was sequenced per donor, of which approximately 19% were non-productive. General study outcomes and caveats: When HLA alleles, especially DR and DQ, strongly co-occurred, TCR associations were difficult to assign to individual alleles. HLA typing was unavailable for some donors at each locus, so association tests used only the typed subset. Specific HLA alleles were associated with roughly 17,000 TCR beta sequences at a false discovery rate of 0.05 in a later analysis. Some 16 rarely observed V segments, including chromosome 9 orphons, were excluded from the earlier analysis of several hundred of the donors because counts were too low. According to a later analysis, parvovirus B19, influenza, CMV and Epstein-Barr virus appeared linked to several top co-occurrence clusters. This cohort had only TCR beta chains sequenced, and the lack of alpha or paired-chain data limited which features could be detected. A cluster of highly shared sequence variants was judged likely to represent a technical artifact of the sequencing pipeline. Some IMGT-functional V segments, including TRBV6-2 and TRBV6-3, could not be told apart with the 87-base-pair reads, so those segments were excluded. A later analysis found that most CMV-associated TCR beta chains appeared HLA-restricted, with HLA associations seemingly driven largely by CMV exposure. A total of 164 TCR beta chains were listed by the study as associated with cytomegalovirus. Presence/absence analyses assumed roughly uniform sequencing depth across donors, an assumption that may not hold. Linkage disequilibrium might explain the correlated functional status among segregating V segments, but an unknown experimental factor could not be ruled out. According to a later genetic analysis, donors in an Asian-associated ancestry cluster had fewer N-insertions in productive TCRs than the roughly 660-donor mean. A further reported finding was that TCR beta sequences accurately predicted the HLA-A and HLA-B alleles for most subjects in the first cohort. Three of the identified cytomegalovirus-associated TCR beta chains were confirmed in vitro to be specific for cytomegalovirus antigens. An association between a missense DCLRE1C variant and V-gene and J-gene trimming of TCR beta chains was found in a later genetic analysis and replicated in an independent cohort. CMV serostatus was the only immune exposure information available for the cohort. The authors suggested that the approach could potentially be generalized to other disease states and immunological phenotypes. In both the original and validation cohorts, the classifier was reported to diagnose cytomegalovirus status with high specificity and sensitivity. In a later analysis, the rate of TCR association differed among HLA loci, with DRB1 alleles having the most associated TCRs and HLA-C alleles having the fewest. In a later analysis, HLA-associated TCR beta chains were found to be more clonally expanded and to have lower generation probabilities than equally common non-associated chains. Broadly in line with IMGT annotations, most TCR beta V segments showed up in productive rearrangements about 87% or about 30% of the time in an earlier analysis of several hundred of the donors. Most TCR sequences were seen in very few donors, while some public TCRs were found in many individuals.

The CDR3, from cysteine to phenylalanine, totals 16 residues. Solely the CDR3 DNA is kept, with 48 bases framed from the first base. Trimming accounts for 4 bases at V and 0 bases at J, while the number of junction bases matched to no gene is 9. Looking up the germline V gene (reference sequence) yields CDR1 SGHNT and CDR2 YYREEE. Library method: the immunoSEQ multiplex PCR assay. The multiplex PCR relied on a mix of 60 forward primers for TCR Vbeta segments and 13 reverse primers for TCR Jbeta segments. A multiplex PCR assay on genomic DNA amplified the CDR3 region of rearranged TCR beta genes. On the Illumina HiSeq System, the amplified TCR beta libraries were sequenced as 87-base-pair reads. The authors' analysis ran thus. A later analysis tallied 75 million to 95 million unique TCR beta chains across the 700 or so repertoires, and roughly 11 million of those chains were shared by two or more donors. A nearest-neighbor algorithm error-corrected the raw reads and collapsed the reads into unique sequences, merging closely related sequences to remove PCR and sequencing errors. V, D and J gene segments were assigned by aligning CDR3 sequences to IMGT reference sequences. For a sequence to be retained, at least a six-nucleotide match to both a V gene segment and a J gene segment was required. A rearrangement was called productive if the CDR3 had no stop codons and remained in frame with V and J, and every other rearrangement was called non-productive. Following IMGT convention, CDR3 was defined as the stretch from the second conserved V-encoded cysteine up to the conserved J-encoded phenylalanine. The earlier analysis of 550 to 650 of the donors excluded any sequence lacking an unambiguous match to a single V gene segment. In an earlier analysis of roughly 500 of the donors, V segments were called functional above 56.7% productive rearrangements and were called segregating when the between-donor standard deviation exceeded 5%. A statistical classification framework was built for diagnosing cytomegalovirus status from the catalog of TCR beta chain sequences. In a later analysis, V and J genes were assigned by comparing TCR nucleotide sequences against IMGT/GENE-DB human TR gene sequences. Using the TCRdist pipeline, a later analysis assigned CDR3 sequences along with most-parsimonious VDJ recombination scenarios. In a later analysis, every TCR beta chain was defined by the combination of its CDR3 amino acid sequence and its V-gene family, and reads without a unique V-gene family were dropped. To address suspected cross-contamination and a sequencing artifact, a later analysis removed a few hundred highly shared, low-generation-probability nucleotide sequences. A later analysis calculated a clonal expansion index for each public chain from normalized within-repertoire ranks of inferred template counts. In a later analysis, generation probabilities were computed using a VDJ recombination model fitted to out-of-frame rearrangements, and the results were checked against IGoR. In a later analysis, TCR-TCR, TCR-HLA and TCR-CMV co-occurrence was scored with hypergeometric tests, and a repertoire-size bias correction was applied to TCR pairs. A later analysis estimated false discovery rates by permuting HLA or CMV assignments 20 times. In a later analysis, co-occurring TCRs were grouped using DBSCAN, and TCRdist sequence similarity was added for clustering within HLA-allele-positive subsets. Co-occurrence clustering excluded repertoires with fewer than 30,000 or more than 120,000 public chains, plus five with anomalous nucleotide sharing. TCRdb retrieved this table from immuneACCESS and kept in-frame rearrangements only. Not all clones are present; in checked studies, unresolved V genes account for under half, and no reason is known for the remainder. V and J calls and clone size are given by that table; D and trimming were obtained from the DNA. The sample records around 100,000 clones, 65% to 75% of which are singletons. The top ten constitute over 4% of the sample.

The sequence came from a man younger than 45 in good health and CMV-seropositive. Sequenced input: PBMCs. The sequence joins TRBV5-4 to TRBJ2-5, with 7 central nucleotides matching TRBD1. The CDR3: CASSPTGPINQETQYF. The sequenced DNA: TGTGCCAGCAGCCCGACAGGGCCCATAAACCAAGAGACCCAGTACTTC. The reference TRBV5-4 and TRBJ2-5 proteins fill in what lies around the CDR3, so the full variable domain reads ETGVTQSPTHLIKTRGQQVTLRCSSQSGHNTVSWYQQALGQGPQFIFQYYREEENGRGNFPPRFSGLQFPNYSSELNVNALELDDSALYLCASSPTGPINQETQYFGPGTRLLVL.